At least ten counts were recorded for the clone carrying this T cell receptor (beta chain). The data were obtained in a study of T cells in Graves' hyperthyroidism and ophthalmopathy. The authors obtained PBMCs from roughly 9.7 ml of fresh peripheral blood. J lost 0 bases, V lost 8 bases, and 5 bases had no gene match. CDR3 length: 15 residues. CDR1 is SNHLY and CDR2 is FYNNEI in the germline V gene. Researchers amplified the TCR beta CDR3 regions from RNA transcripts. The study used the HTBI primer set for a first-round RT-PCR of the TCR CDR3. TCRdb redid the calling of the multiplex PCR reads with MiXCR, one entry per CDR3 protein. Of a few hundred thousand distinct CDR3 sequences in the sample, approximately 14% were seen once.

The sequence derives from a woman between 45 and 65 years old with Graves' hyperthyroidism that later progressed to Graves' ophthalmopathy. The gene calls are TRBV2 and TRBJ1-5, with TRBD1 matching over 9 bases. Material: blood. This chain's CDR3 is CASRDRAYSNQPQHF. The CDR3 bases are TGTGCCAGCCGGGACAGGGCTTATAGCAATCAGCCCCAGCATTTT. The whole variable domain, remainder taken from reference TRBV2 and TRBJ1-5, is EPEVTQTPSHQVTQMGQEVILRCVPISNHLYFYWYRQILGQKVEFLVSFYNNEISEKSEIFDDQFSVERPDGSNFTLKIRSTKLEDSAMYFCASRDRAYSNQPQHFGDGTRLSIL.